This T cell receptor (beta chain) derives from a study of shared clonotypes between healthy human individuals. Overall study findings and caveats: Rarefaction demonstrated incomplete sorted-subset sequencing despite large depth. Researchers found naive subsets generally carried larger estimated richness than memory subsets. With a handful of donors compared, about 5.2% of naive CD4 clonotypes were shared.

Positive CCR7 selection of CD45RO-negative cells yielded the naive CD8 cells, and terminally differentiated effector memory CD45RA+ cells were excluded. In the case of this clone: Its specificity is not known.

The table came from immunoSEQ multiplex PCR; TCRdb's copy has only in-frame clones and leaves some out. The sample has about 600,000 clones, less than 97% seen once. This TCR was recovered from a woman aged 25 to 39 in good health. The sequenced material came from naive CD8+ T cells sorted from blood.

The CDR3 loop reads CASSVRDGYNEQFF. The DNA of the CDR3 is TGTGCCAGCAGCGTCCGGGACGGATACAATGAGCAGTTCTTC. The chain couples TRBV9 to TRBJ2-1; D is perhaps TRBD1 or TRBD2 (5 bases each). Germline values: CDR1 SGDLS, CDR2 YYNGEE. V gave up 2 bases and J gave up 4 bases, with 10 bases separating them. CDR3 length equals 14 residues.